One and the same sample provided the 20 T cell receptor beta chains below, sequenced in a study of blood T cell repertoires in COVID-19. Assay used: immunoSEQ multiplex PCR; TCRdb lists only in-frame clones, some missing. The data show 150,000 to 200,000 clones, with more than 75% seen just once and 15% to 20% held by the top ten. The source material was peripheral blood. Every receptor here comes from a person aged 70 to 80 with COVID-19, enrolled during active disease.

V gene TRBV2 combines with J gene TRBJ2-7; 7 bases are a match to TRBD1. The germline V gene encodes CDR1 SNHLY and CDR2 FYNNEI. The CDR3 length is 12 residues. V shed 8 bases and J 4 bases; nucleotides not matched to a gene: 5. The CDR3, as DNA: TGTGCCAGCCGGGACAGACAATACGAGCAGTACTTC. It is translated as CASRDRQYEQYF. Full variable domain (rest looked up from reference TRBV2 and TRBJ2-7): EPEVTQTPSHQVTQMGQEVILRCVPISNHLYFYWYRQILGQKVEFLVSFYNNEISEKSEIFDDQFSVERPDGSNFTLKIRSTKLEDSAMYFCASRDRQYEQYFGPGTRLTVT.

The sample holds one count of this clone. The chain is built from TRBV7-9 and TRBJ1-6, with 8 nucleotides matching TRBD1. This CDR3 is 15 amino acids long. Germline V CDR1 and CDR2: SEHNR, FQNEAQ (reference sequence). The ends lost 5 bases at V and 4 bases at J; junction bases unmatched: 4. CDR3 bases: TGTGCCAGCAGCCCGACAGGGGTTTATAATTCACCCCTCCACTTT. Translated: CASSPTGVYNSPLHF.

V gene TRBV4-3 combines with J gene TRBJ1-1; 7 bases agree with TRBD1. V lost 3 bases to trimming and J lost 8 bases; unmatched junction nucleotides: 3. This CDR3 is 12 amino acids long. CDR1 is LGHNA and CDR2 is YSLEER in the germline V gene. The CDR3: CASSQGTAEAFF. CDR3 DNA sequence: TGCGCCAGCAGCCAGGGGACAGCCGAAGCTTTCTTT.

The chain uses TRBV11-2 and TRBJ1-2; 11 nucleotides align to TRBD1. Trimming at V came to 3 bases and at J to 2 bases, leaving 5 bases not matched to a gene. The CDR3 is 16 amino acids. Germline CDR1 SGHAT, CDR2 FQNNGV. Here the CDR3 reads CASSLTGTGGNYGYTF. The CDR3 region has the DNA TGTGCCAGCAGCTTGACCGGGACAGGGGGAAACTATGGCTACACCTTC.

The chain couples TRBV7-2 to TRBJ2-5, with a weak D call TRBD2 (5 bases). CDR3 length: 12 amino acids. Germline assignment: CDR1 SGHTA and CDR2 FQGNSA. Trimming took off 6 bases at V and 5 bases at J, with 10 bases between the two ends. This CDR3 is CASRGRVETQYF. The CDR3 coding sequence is TGTGCCAGCAGGGGGAGAGTCGAGACCCAGTACTTC.

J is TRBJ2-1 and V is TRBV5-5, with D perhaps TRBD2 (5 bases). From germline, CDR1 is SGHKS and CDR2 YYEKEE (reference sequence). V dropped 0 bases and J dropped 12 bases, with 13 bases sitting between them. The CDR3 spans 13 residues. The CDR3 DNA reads TGTGCCAGCAGCTTGGATATGAGGGTATTGCAGTTCTTC. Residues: CASSLDMRVLQFF.

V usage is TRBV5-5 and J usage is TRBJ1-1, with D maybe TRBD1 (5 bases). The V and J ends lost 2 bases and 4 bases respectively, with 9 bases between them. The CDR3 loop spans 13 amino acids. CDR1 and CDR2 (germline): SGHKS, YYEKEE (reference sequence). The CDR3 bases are TGTGCCAGCAGCTTTAGGGGTAGCACTGAAGCTTTCTTT. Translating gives CASSFRGSTEAFF.

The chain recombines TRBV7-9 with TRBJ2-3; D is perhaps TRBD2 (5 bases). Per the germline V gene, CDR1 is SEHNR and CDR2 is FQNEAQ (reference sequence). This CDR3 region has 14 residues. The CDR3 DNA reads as TGTGCGAGTCGACGCGGGCTTAGCACAGATACGCAGTATTTT. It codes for CASRRGLSTDTQYF. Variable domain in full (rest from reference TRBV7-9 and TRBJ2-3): DTGVSQNPRHKITKRGQNVTFRCDPISEHNRLYWYRQTLGQGPEFLTYFQNEAQLEKSRLLSDRFSAERPKGSFSTLEIQRTEQGDSAMYLCASRRGLSTDTQYFGPGTRLTVL.

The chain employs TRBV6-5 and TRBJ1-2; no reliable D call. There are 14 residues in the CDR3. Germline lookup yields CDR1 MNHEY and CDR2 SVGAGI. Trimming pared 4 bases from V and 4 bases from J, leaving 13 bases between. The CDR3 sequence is CASSSHRTPYGYTF. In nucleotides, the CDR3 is TGTGCCAGCAGTTCCCACAGAACTCCCTATGGCTACACCTTC.

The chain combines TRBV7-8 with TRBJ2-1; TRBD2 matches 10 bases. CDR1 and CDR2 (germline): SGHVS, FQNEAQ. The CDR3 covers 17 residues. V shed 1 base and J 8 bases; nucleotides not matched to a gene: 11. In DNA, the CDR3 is TGTGCCAGCAGCTTAGAGTCATGGAGCGGGGGGGCGCATGAGCAGTTCTTC. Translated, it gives CASSLESWSGGAHEQFF. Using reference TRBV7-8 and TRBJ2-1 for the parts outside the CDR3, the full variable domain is GAGVSQSPRYKVAKRGQDVALRCDPISGHVSLFWYQQALGQGPEFLTYFQNEAQLDKSGLPSDRFFAERPEGSVSTLKIQRTQQEDSAVYLCASSLESWSGGAHEQFFGPGTRLTVL.

The CDR3 reads CASSQGGPYYGYTF. CDR3 DNA sequence: TGTGCCAGCAGCCAGGGGGGACCGTATTATGGCTACACCTTC. The genes are TRBV3-1 (or the pseudogene TRBV3-2) and TRBJ1-2; possible D gene TRBD1, 5 bases. From germline, CDR1 is LGHDT and CDR2 YNNKEL (reference sequence). Trimming pared 3 bases from V and 5 bases from J, leaving 13 bases between. This CDR3 has 14 amino acids.

The DNA of the CDR3 is TGTGCCAGCAGCGTCTCCCCCCCAGCGGGGGAGCTGTTTTTT. Translated, it gives CASSVSPPAGELFF. The J gene is TRBJ2-2, the V gene TRBV9, with no clear D. Germline CDR1 and CDR2: SGDLS and YYNGEE. Trimming left V 2 bases short and J 8 bases short, with 13 bases between. The CDR3 length is 14 residues.

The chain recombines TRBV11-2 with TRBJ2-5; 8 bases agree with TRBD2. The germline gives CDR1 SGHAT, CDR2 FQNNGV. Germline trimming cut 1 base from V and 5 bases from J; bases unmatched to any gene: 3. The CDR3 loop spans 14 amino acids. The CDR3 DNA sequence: TGTGCCAGCAGCTTAGTACTAGCGGACGAGACCCAGTACTTC. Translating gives CASSLVLADETQYF.

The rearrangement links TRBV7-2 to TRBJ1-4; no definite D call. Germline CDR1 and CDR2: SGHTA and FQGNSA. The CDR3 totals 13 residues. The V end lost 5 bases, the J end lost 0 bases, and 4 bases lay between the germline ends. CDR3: CASSRSTNEKLFF. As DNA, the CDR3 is TGTGCCAGCAGCCGTTCAACTAATGAAAAACTGTTTTTT.

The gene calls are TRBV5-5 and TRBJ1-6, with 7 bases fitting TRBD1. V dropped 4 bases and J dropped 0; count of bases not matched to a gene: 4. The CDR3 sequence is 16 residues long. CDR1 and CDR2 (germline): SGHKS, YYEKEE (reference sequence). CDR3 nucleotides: TGTGCCAGCAGCCCGCGGGACAGCTCCTATAATTCACCCCTCCACTTT. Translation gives CASSPRDSSYNSPLHF.

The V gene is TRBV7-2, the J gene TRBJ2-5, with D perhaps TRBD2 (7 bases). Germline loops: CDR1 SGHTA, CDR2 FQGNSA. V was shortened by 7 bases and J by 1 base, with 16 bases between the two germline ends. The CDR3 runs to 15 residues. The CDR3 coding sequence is TGTGCCAGCATCGATAGGCGGGGGCCCCAAGAGACCCAGTACTTC. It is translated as CASIDRRGPQETQYF.

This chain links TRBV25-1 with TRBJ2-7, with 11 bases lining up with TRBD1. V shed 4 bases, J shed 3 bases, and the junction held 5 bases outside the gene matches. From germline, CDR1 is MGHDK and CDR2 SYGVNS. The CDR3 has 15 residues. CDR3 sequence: CASSAEGQGGYEQYF. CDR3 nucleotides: TGTGCCAGCAGTGCGGAGGGACAGGGGGGCTACGAGCAGTACTTC.

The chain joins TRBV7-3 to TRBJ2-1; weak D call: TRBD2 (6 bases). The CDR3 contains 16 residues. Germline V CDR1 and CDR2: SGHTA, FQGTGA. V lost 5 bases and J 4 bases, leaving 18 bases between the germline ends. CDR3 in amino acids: CASSPRRETMYNEQFF. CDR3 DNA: TGTGCCAGCAGCCCTCGTCGGGAGACTATGTACAATGAGCAGTTCTTC.

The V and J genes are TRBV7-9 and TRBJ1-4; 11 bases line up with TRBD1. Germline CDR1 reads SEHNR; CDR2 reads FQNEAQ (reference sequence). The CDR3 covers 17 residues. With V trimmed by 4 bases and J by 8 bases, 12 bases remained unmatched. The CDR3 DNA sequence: TGTGCCAGCAGCTCAGGGGTTGTTGGACAGGGGGCAGAAAAACTGTTTTTT. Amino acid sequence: CASSSGVVGQGAEKLFF.

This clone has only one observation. This CDR3 is CASRYGTLYEQYF. The DNA for the CDR3 is TGTGCCAGCAGATACGGGACACTATACGAGCAGTACTTC. J is TRBJ2-7 and V is TRBV12-3 or TRBV12-4, with D possibly TRBD1 on 6 matching bases. This CDR3 contains 13 residues. V was trimmed by 6 bases and J by 4 bases, leaving 13 bases between them.